A single T cell receptor beta chain is shown here with its context. Here immunoSEQ multiplex PCR was the method, and the copy in TCRdb shows in-frame clones only, minus some. This table has 7,500 to 9,500 clones, 91% appearing once. In germline, CDR1 is SQVTM, CDR2 ANQGSEA. The V gene end was trimmed by 5 bases and the J gene end by 3 bases; junction bases not matched to a gene: 6. This CDR3 is 14 amino acids long. The sample comes from a study of technical replicates of blood from a handful of donors. The receptor comes from a human donor in good health. The rearrangement links TRBV29-1 to TRBJ2-3; TRBD1 agrees at 9 bases. Material: PBMCs. The CDR3 loop is CSVSGQGGTDTQYF. As DNA, the CDR3 is TGCAGCGTTTCGGGACAGGGAGGGACAGATACGCAGTATTTT.